This T cell receptor (beta chain) is from a study of OX40 agonist ivuxolimab in advanced cancers. About the study: Antecedent anti-PD-1, anti-PD-L1 or anti-CTLA-4 therapy was permissible, with roughly 36% having received some. Two cutaneous melanoma patients and one hepatocellular carcinoma patient, three in all, had partial responses.

Here immunoSEQ multiplex PCR was the method, and the copy in TCRdb shows in-frame clones only, minus some. The sample includes about 69,000 clones, about 91% of them seen just once. Patients were ruled out by autoimmune disease history or systemic immunosuppression. With baseline, cycle 4 day 1, and cycle 7 day 1 as timepoints, blood was sampled. The sequence came from an adult with an advanced solid tumor such as melanoma, head and neck, liver or kidney cancer. The sequencing here drew on CD4+ or CD8+ T cells sorted from blood, taken in a trial of the OX40 agonist ivuxolimab.

The CDR3 region has the DNA TGTGCCAGCAGCGCCGGGAGTAACACCGGGGAGCTGTTTTTT. This codes for CASSAGSNTGELFF. This chain uses TRBV7-8 with TRBJ2-2; TRBD2 is a possible D gene (6 bases). There are 14 residues in the CDR3. Germline V CDR1 and CDR2: SGHVS, FQNEAQ. V was shortened by 5 bases and J by 2 bases, with 9 bases between the two germline ends.